One sample yielded the 29 T cell receptor beta chains listed below, sequenced in a study of regulatory T cells in long-lasting Graves disease (dated by TCRdb to the early 2020s). The time point label on this specimen signifies: persistent/refractory GD, antithyroid drugs over 5 years with positive TRAb. For both TCR sequencing and RNA sequencing, RNA was extracted from PBMCs using TRIzol. To prepare the library, multiplex PCR was applied. The sequencer listed for this sample is Illumina HiSeq 4000. TCR beta libraries were built with iRepertoire HTBI primers and Arm-PCR amplification of CDR3 regions. TCRdb reworked the public reads: Q25 trimming with fastp, MiXCR clone assembly, productive beta chains retained. CDR3 protein sequences are deduplicated, and each keeps its most common genes and DNA. Counted in this sample were approximately 400,000 distinct CDR3 sequences; 20% to 25% of them appeared once. Around a quarter of the sample rests with the top ten.

Here the sequenced sample was peripheral blood mononuclear cells (PBMCs), taken when the disease was refractory, from a patient treated with antithyroid drugs. These receptor sequences come from a woman between 40 and 50 years old with Graves disease. Donor details come from another sample of the same person, matched by shared clones.

The chain carries TRBV7-3 and TRBJ2-5, with D perhaps being TRBD1 or TRBD2 (5 bases each). There are 15 residues in the CDR3. The V gene's germline CDR1 is SGHTA and CDR2 FQGTGA. Deletions cut 2 bases from V and 2 bases from J, with 12 bases between. The CDR3 spells CASSLVPGRQETQYF. The CDR3 bases are TGTGCCAGCAGCTTAGTCCCGGGGCGTCAAGAGACCCAGTACTTC.

The chain couples TRBV5-6 to TRBJ2-7; D is unresolved. V was shortened by 1 base and J by 1 base, with 6 bases between the two germline ends. The CDR3 spans 13 residues. The germline gives CDR1 SGHDT, CDR2 YYEEEE. The CDR3 region is CASSLRRSYEQYF. The CDR3 DNA reads as TGTGCCAGCAGCTTGCGGCGGTCCTACGAGCAGTACTTC.

This clonotype was seen repeatedly, ten times or more. This CDR3 is CASRTWTVQETQYF. The DNA of the CDR3 is TGTGCCAGCCGAACCTGGACGGTCCAAGAGACCCAGTACTTC. The chain links TRBV6-1 to TRBJ2-5, with D hard to call. The V gene lost 8 bases and the J gene lost 1 base, with 14 bases spanning the gap. From germline, CDR1 is MNHNS and CDR2 SASEGT. The CDR3 has 14 amino acids.

The chain carries TRBV12-3 or TRBV12-4 and TRBJ2-1; D call uncertain. This CDR3 spans 15 amino acids. Trimming took off 7 bases at V and 3 bases at J, with 16 bases between the two ends. The CDR3 loop is CASTDTSGSYNEQFF. The CDR3 DNA is TGTGCCAGCACCGATACAAGTGGAAGCTACAATGAGCAGTTCTTC.

This clonotype was seen more than once but under ten times. A much larger clonotype is one base distant, so this may be a read error. The chain couples TRBV2 to TRBJ1-2, with 9 nucleotides matching TRBD1. The germline CDR1 and CDR2 sequences are SNHLY and FYNNEI. CDR3 length: 15 residues. CDR3 sequence reads: CASSSPGTGTYSYTF. The CDR3 nucleotides read TGTGCCAGCAGTTCCCCCGGGACAGGGACCTATAGCTACACCTTC.

This chain uses TRBV2 with TRBJ2-7; D not certain. The length of the CDR3 is 10 residues. Trimming stripped 7 bases from V and 12 bases from J, with 13 bases between. The V gene's germline CDR1 is SNHLY and CDR2 FYNNEI. The CDR3 nucleotides are TGTGCCAGCATACGATACGAGGTGTACTTC. Protein sequence: CASIRYEVYF.

The chain is built from TRBV3-1 and TRBJ1-1; D may be TRBD1 (5 bases). Germline assignment: CDR1 LGHDT and CDR2 YNNKEL (reference sequence). The ends were cut back, 4 bases at V and 3 bases at J, with 12 bases in the middle. This CDR3 contains 14 residues. CDR3 residues: CASSPSRVDTEAFF. The CDR3 bases are TGTGCCAGCAGCCCCTCCAGGGTTGACACTGAAGCTTTCTTT.

CDR3 bases: TGTGCCAGCAGGACCGGGACAACGAACACTGAAGCTTTCTTT. Encoded protein: CASRTGTTNTEAFF. V is TRBV27 and J is TRBJ1-1; D perhaps matches TRBD1 (6 bases). V shed 6 bases and J shed 1 base, with 12 bases lying between them. Per the germline V gene, CDR1 is MNHEY and CDR2 is SMNVEV (reference sequence). CDR3 length: 14 residues.

This clonotype was seen more than once but under ten times. The V call is TRBV9, the J call TRBJ2-1; TRBD2 matches at 11 bases. Germline V gene data show CDR1 as SGDLS and CDR2 as YYNGEE. The J segment lost 7 bases and the V segment lost 4 bases, leaving 7 bases of the junction unmatched. There are 15 residues in the CDR3. The CDR3 here is CASSIAGTSGNEQFF. For the CDR3, the DNA is TGTGCCAGCAGCATAGCCGGGACTAGCGGAAATGAGCAGTTCTTC.

This clonotype occurred many times. This chain joins TRBV28 and TRBJ2-7, with D possibly being TRBD1 (6 bases). V lost 3 bases and J lost 1, with 13 bases in between. The CDR3 is 15 residues long. The germline CDR1 and CDR2 sequences are MDHEN and SYDVKM. CDR3 sequence (DNA): TGTGCCAGCAGTTTCCAGGGGCCGCCTTCCTACGAGCAGTACTTC. It specifies CASSFQGPPSYEQYF. Combining the CDR3 with reference TRBV28 and TRBJ2-7 gives the whole variable domain DVKVTQSSRYLVKRTGEKVFLECVQDMDHENMFWYRQDPGLGLRLIYFSYDVKMKEKGDIPEGYSVSREKKERFSLILESASTNQTSMYLCASSFQGPPSYEQYFGPGTRLTVT.

The V gene is TRBV20-1, the J gene TRBJ2-7; 7 nucleotides match TRBD2. The germline gives CDR1 DFQATT, CDR2 SNEGSKA (reference sequence). After removal of 6 bases from V and 4 bases from J, the junction contained 6 bases not matched to a gene. The CDR3 covers 12 residues. CDR3 sequence (DNA): TGCAGTGCCCTCCGGGGGGAGTACGAGCAGTACTTC. It translates to CSALRGEYEQYF.

This clonotype has only a few counts. The J gene is TRBJ2-7, the V gene TRBV20-1; possibly TRBD2 for D (5 bases). This CDR3 is built from 13 residues. Germline V gene lookup returns CDR1 DFQATT and CDR2 SNEGSKA (reference sequence). The V gene lost 3 bases and the J gene lost 3 bases, with 12 bases spanning the gap. The CDR3 region is CSASRGLVYEQYF. The CDR3 bases are TGCAGTGCTAGCCGGGGTTTGGTCTACGAGCAGTACTTC.

This clonotype was observed a few times. This chain joins TRBV27 and TRBJ2-1; D call uncertain. Germline V lookup: CDR1 MNHEY, CDR2 SMNVEV (reference sequence). There are 14 residues in the CDR3. V was shortened by 5 bases and J by 5 bases, with 13 bases between the two germline ends. The CDR3 DNA is TGTGCCAGCAGTCCCTTAGGGAACGACAATGAGCAGTTCTTC. Encoded protein: CASSPLGNDNEQFF.

The rearrangement uses TRBV29-1 and TRBJ2-2; D not resolved. Trimming took off 6 bases at V and 4 bases at J, with 6 bases between the two ends. The CDR3 is 11 residues long. Germline CDR1 is SQVTM and CDR2 is ANQGSEA. The CDR3 DNA sequence: TGCAGCGTGTTGTCCACCGGGGAGCTGTTTTTT. Protein product: CSVLSTGELFF.

Regarding this clonotype: It may be a read error: a sequence one base away is much more abundant. This rearrangement joins TRBV29-1 to TRBJ1-1, with no clear D. This CDR3 has 13 amino acids. V was shortened by 7 bases and J by 1 base, with 13 bases between the two germline ends. Looked up from germline, CDR1 is SQVTM and CDR2 is ANQGSEA. Written as DNA, the CDR3 is TGCAGCGGTCGTCCATTGACGAACACTGAAGCTTTCTTT. Amino acids: CSGRPLTNTEAFF.

This clonotype was seen ten or more times. The V call is TRBV2, the J call TRBJ2-7; 10 nucleotides match TRBD1. Per the germline V gene, CDR1 is SNHLY and CDR2 is FYNNEI. With V trimmed by 4 bases and J by 2 bases, 2 bases remained unmatched. This CDR3 region has 14 residues. In DNA form, the CDR3 reads TGTGCCAGCAGTGGGGACAGGGGCACCTACGAGCAGTACTTC. Amino acid sequence: CASSGDRGTYEQYF.

This clonotype has a handful of counts. V is TRBV29-1 and J is TRBJ2-4; no reliable D call. Germline CDR1 is SQVTM and CDR2 is ANQGSEA. V was clipped by 0 bases and J by 11 bases, with 8 bases between them. The CDR3 is made up of 11 amino acids. As DNA, the CDR3 is TGCAGCGTTGAAGATCCCGATTTTCAGTACTTC. Encoded protein: CSVEDPDFQYF.

Many counts were recorded for this clonotype. The genes are TRBV7-9 and TRBJ1-4; TRBD1 agrees at 7 bases. Germline loops: CDR1 SEHNR, CDR2 FQNEAQ (reference sequence). Losses at the gene ends were 5 bases for V and 3 bases for J; bases not matched to a gene: 3. The CDR3 loop spans 14 amino acids. The DNA for the CDR3 is TGTGCCAGCAGCGACGGGACAGCTAATGAAAAACTGTTTTTT. Its protein is CASSDGTANEKLFF. Supplemented by reference TRBV7-9 and TRBJ1-4, the full variable domain reads DTGVSQNPRHKITKRGQNVTFRCDPISEHNRLYWYRQTLGQGPEFLTYFQNEAQLEKSRLLSDRFSAERPKGSFSTLEIQRTEQGDSAMYLCASSDGTANEKLFFGSGTQLSVL.

This chain connects TRBV7-2 to TRBJ2-7; D uncertain. Germline V gene sequence: CDR1 SGHTA, CDR2 FQGNSA. The CDR3 loop spans 11 amino acids. The V end was cut by 5 bases, the J end by 4 bases, with 6 bases between. This chain's CDR3 is CASSGHYEQYF. CDR3 coding DNA: TGTGCCAGCAGCGGTCATTACGAGCAGTACTTC. Using reference TRBV7-2 and TRBJ2-7 for the parts outside the CDR3, the full variable domain is GAGVSQSPSNKVTEKGKDVELRCDPISGHTALYWYRQSLGQGLEFLIYFQGNSAPDKSGLPSDRFSAERTGGSVSTLTIQRTQQEDSAVYLCASSGHYEQYFGPGTRLTVT.

V and J are TRBV7-9 and TRBJ2-1; tentative D call: TRBD2 (5 bases). CDR3 size: 13 residues. Trimming took 5 bases from V and 7 from J, leaving 12 bases between them. Germline V gene lookup returns CDR1 SEHNR and CDR2 FQNEAQ (reference sequence). The CDR3 loop is CASSPPGSNEQFF. CDR3 DNA: TGTGCCAGCAGCCCGCCGGGGTCAAATGAGCAGTTCTTC.

This clonotype was seen more than once but under ten times. It may be a read error: a sequence one base away is much more abundant. This chain connects TRBV28 to TRBJ1-5; D perhaps matches TRBD1 (6 bases). The CDR3 loop spans 16 amino acids. The germline V gene has CDR1 MDHEN and CDR2 SYDVKM. With 3 bases removed from V and 5 bases from J, the gap between germline ends came to 17 bases. Here the CDR3 DNA reads TGTGCCAGCAGTTTCCCAGGGGCCATTGGGGATCAGCCCCAGCATTTT. Its protein product is CASSFPGAIGDQPQHF.

The chain has TRBV12-3 or TRBV12-4 and TRBJ2-1, with 13 bases aligning to TRBD2. The V and J ends lost 5 bases and 8 bases, in that order; junction bases with no gene match: 3. The CDR3 length is 14 residues. CDR3 region: CASSRTSGSYEQFF. In DNA, the CDR3 is TGTGCCAGCAGTCGGACTAGCGGGAGCTATGAGCAGTTCTTC.

At least ten counts were recorded for this clonotype. The genes are TRBV28 and TRBJ2-5, with 11 bases fitting TRBD2. V was clipped by 4 bases and J by 0 bases; unmatched bases: 4. Per the germline V gene, CDR1 is MDHEN and CDR2 is SYDVKM. CDR3 length equals 16 residues. CDR3 residues: CASSSPGLADQETQYF. DNA for the CDR3: TGTGCCAGCAGTTCCCCGGGACTAGCGGACCAAGAGACCCAGTACTTC.

With respect to this clonotype: A much larger clone lies one base from this, so it may be a read error. The rearrangement uses TRBV9 and TRBJ2-5; TRBD1 matches at 9 bases. Germline CDR1 reads SGDLS; CDR2 reads YYNGEE. V gave up 6 bases and J gave up 5 bases; unmatched junction bases: 11. The CDR3 spans 15 residues. As DNA, the CDR3 is TGTGCCAGCATCTCACAGGGGGCGCCGGGGGAGACCCAGTACTTC. Amino acids: CASISQGAPGETQYF.

This clonotype was seen ten or more times. The chain links TRBV7-9 to TRBJ2-5; TRBD2 is a possible D gene (6 bases). V was cut by 2 bases and J by 2 bases, with 9 bases left in between. Germline loops: CDR1 SEHNR, CDR2 FQNEAQ (reference sequence). This CDR3 has 14 amino acids. As DNA, the CDR3 is TGTGCCAGCAGCTTATCCGGGACTCAAGAGACCCAGTACTTC. It encodes CASSLSGTQETQYF.

The chain is built from TRBV29-1 and TRBJ2-3; possibly TRBD2 for D (5 bases). CDR3 size: 15 residues. Germline values: CDR1 SQVTM, CDR2 ANQGSEA. V was cut by 4 bases and J by 0 bases, with 14 bases left in between. CDR3 sequence reads: CSVAGGRGSTDTQYF. CDR3 coding DNA: TGCAGCGTTGCCGGTGGGAGAGGGAGCACAGATACGCAGTATTTT.

The V gene is TRBV11-2, the J gene TRBJ2-3, with a tentative D call TRBD2 (6 bases). CDR3 length equals 14 residues. Germline lookup yields CDR1 SGHAT and CDR2 FQNNGV. V lost 1 base and J lost 3, with 8 bases in between. The CDR3 loop is CASSLARGTDTQYF. For the CDR3, the DNA is TGTGCCAGCAGCTTAGCCCGGGGGACAGATACGCAGTATTTT.

The rearrangement uses TRBV20-1 and TRBJ2-2; D is ambiguous. The ends were cut back, 4 bases at V and 4 bases at J, with 10 bases in the middle. CDR3 length: 13 amino acids. Germline CDR1 is DFQATT and CDR2 is SNEGSKA (reference sequence). CDR3: CSATTSRTGELFF. The CDR3 DNA reads TGCAGTGCTACAACCTCCCGCACCGGGGAGCTGTTTTTT.

This clonotype was counted ten times or more. The chain has TRBV28 and TRBJ2-7; perhaps TRBD2 as D (5 bases). This CDR3 contains 14 residues. Trimming left V 2 bases short and J 3 bases short, with 11 bases between. The V gene's germline CDR1 is MDHEN and CDR2 SYDVKM. This chain's CDR3 is CASSLSSGRYEQYF. In DNA, the CDR3 is TGTGCCAGCAGTTTAAGCAGCGGACGCTACGAGCAGTACTTC.